Below, 21 T cell receptor beta chains from the same sample are listed, as sequenced in a study of OX40 agonist ivuxolimab in advanced cancers. Libraries were prepared by immunoSEQ multiplex PCR; TCRdb keeps only in-frame clonotypes and omits some of them. The profile shows 45,000 to 55,000 clones, under 95% of them singletons. Sequences were derived from CD4+ or CD8+ T cells sorted from blood, sampled in a trial of the OX40 agonist ivuxolimab. All receptors derive from an adult with an advanced solid tumor such as melanoma, head and neck, liver or kidney cancer.

The chain combines TRBV14 with TRBJ2-3; D is possibly TRBD1 (5 bases). The germline V gene has CDR1 SGHDN and CDR2 FVKESK. V lost 2 bases, J lost 4 bases, and 13 bases lay in between. The CDR3 extends over 15 amino acids. CDR3: CASSQPGLGADTQYF. CDR3 DNA: TGTGCCAGCAGCCAACCGGGCCTAGGGGCAGATACGCAGTATTTT.

The genes are TRBV6-5 and TRBJ1-1; no reliable D call. The CDR3 length is 13 residues. Germline-derived CDR1 and CDR2 are MNHEY and SVGAGI. The V end was cut by 4 bases, the J end by 5 bases, with 11 bases between. DNA of the CDR3: TGTGCCAGCAGTTTCGGATCCGGGACTGAAGCTTTCTTT. It codes for CASSFGSGTEAFF.

The chain employs TRBV4-1 and TRBJ1-2, with no clear D. V dropped 2 bases and J dropped 3 bases, with 10 bases sitting between them. Germline CDR1 is MGHRA and CDR2 is YSYEKL. This CDR3 contains 14 residues. CDR3 residues: CASSQPNPYYGYTF. CDR3 bases: TGCGCCAGCAGCCAACCCAACCCCTACTATGGCTACACCTTC.

V and J are TRBV27 and TRBJ2-1; 9 bases are shared with TRBD2. The CDR3 extends over 19 amino acids. Germline-derived CDR1 and CDR2 are MNHEY and SMNVEV (reference sequence). V shed 6 bases, J shed 7 bases, and the junction held 22 bases outside the gene matches. The CDR3 protein is CASSPPLRLTSGFKNEQFF. DNA for the CDR3: TGTGCCAGCAGCCCTCCCCTACGGCTAACTAGCGGGTTTAAGAATGAGCAGTTCTTC.

A note on this clone: A junction end diverges from the germline sequence, so it may reflect a read error. V gene TRBV5-1 combines with J gene TRBJ1-1; 10 bases line up with TRBD1. The CDR3 length is 15 residues. The V gene's germline CDR1 is SGHRS and CDR2 YFSETQ. For the CDR3, the DNA is TGCGCCAGCAGCTTGGGGACAGGGGGATACCCAAATCTGGCCTTT. It is translated as CASSLGTGGYPNLAF.

J is TRBJ2-1 and V is TRBV4-1, with 8 bases identical to TRBD1. The germline V gene encodes CDR1 MGHRA and CDR2 YSYEKL. The length of the CDR3 is 16 residues. J gave up 0 bases and V 2 bases, and 3 bases lay outside the gene matches. The CDR3 region is CASSQMTGASYNEQFF. The CDR3 region has the DNA TGCGCCAGCAGCCAAATGACAGGGGCCTCCTACAATGAGCAGTTCTTC.

V is TRBV27 and J is TRBJ2-4; 7 positions match TRBD2. The CDR3 spans 18 residues. V lost 5 bases, J lost 0 bases, and 13 bases stayed unmatched. The germline gives CDR1 MNHEY, CDR2 SMNVEV (reference sequence). The DNA of the CDR3 is TGTGCCAGCAGTCCCCCGAGGGGCAGCGGGATAGCCAAAAACATTCAGTACTTC. Amino acids: CASSPPRGSGIAKNIQYF.

This chain links TRBV19 with TRBJ1-1, with 7 bases matching TRBD1. Germline trimming cut 6 bases from V and 5 bases from J; bases unmatched to any gene: 6. The CDR3 totals 13 residues. Germline V gives CDR1 LNHDA, CDR2 SQIVND (reference sequence). The CDR3 DNA is TGTGCCAGTAGCCCGACAGGGAGAACTGAAGCTTTCTTT. It is translated as CASSPTGRTEAFF.

The V call is TRBV5-5, the J call TRBJ2-7; 9 positions agree with TRBD1. This CDR3 has 13 amino acids. Germline V CDR1 and CDR2: SGHKS, YYEKEE (reference sequence). J lost 5 bases, V lost 3 bases, and 3 bases had no gene match. CDR3 residues: CASSWTGEHEQYF. CDR3 nucleotide sequence: TGTGCCAGCAGCTGGACAGGGGAACACGAGCAGTACTTC.

The chain couples TRBV28 to TRBJ2-5; maybe TRBD1 (6 bases). Looked up from germline, CDR1 is MDHEN and CDR2 is SYDVKM. Trimming took off 6 bases at V and 2 bases at J, with 13 bases between the two ends. This CDR3 spans 14 amino acids. The CDR3 bases are TGTGCCAGCAGCCTCGTAGGGACACAAGAGACCCAGTACTTC. It translates to CASSLVGTQETQYF.

The rearrangement uses TRBV5-4 and TRBJ1-2; no reliable D call. The CDR3 consists of 14 residues. V lost 4 bases and J lost 3, with 13 bases in between. Germline V gene sequence: CDR1 SGHNT, CDR2 YYREEE (reference sequence). The CDR3 loop is CASSGPIGDYGYTF. The CDR3 nucleotides are TGTGCCAGCAGCGGACCTATCGGGGACTATGGCTACACCTTC.

The chain uses TRBV4-1 and TRBJ1-5; D remains unclear. The V and J ends lost 2 bases and 6 bases respectively, with 8 bases between them. This CDR3 is built from 13 residues. Looked up from germline, CDR1 is MGHRA and CDR2 is YSYEKL. CDR3 nucleotide sequence: TGCGCCAGCAGCCAATCCGGGCCTCAGCCCCAGCATTTT. Residues: CASSQSGPQPQHF.

V is TRBV7-9 and J is TRBJ2-1; TRBD2 aligns across 12 bases. This CDR3 spans 17 amino acids. V was clipped by 5 bases and J by 5 bases; unmatched bases: 10. CDR1 and CDR2 from the germline V gene are SEHNR and FQNEAQ (reference sequence). The chain's CDR3 is CASSRDGLAGPNNEQFF. In DNA, the CDR3 is TGTGCCAGCAGCCGAGATGGACTAGCGGGACCCAACAATGAGCAGTTCTTC.

This clone was observed a single time. The chain recombines TRBV28 with TRBJ2-7, with 12 bases aligning to TRBD2. The CDR3 contains 15 residues. Unmatched junction bases numbered 4, after V lost 7 bases and J lost 0 bases. Looked up from germline, CDR1 is MDHEN and CDR2 is SYDVKM. The CDR3 reads CASTTSGSISYEQYF. As DNA, the CDR3 is TGTGCCAGCACGACTAGCGGGAGTATCTCCTACGAGCAGTACTTC.

This chain joins TRBV18 and TRBJ2-4; tentative D call: TRBD2 (7 bases). V was shortened by 3 bases and J by 2 bases, with 8 bases between the two germline ends. The length of the CDR3 is 14 residues. Germline V CDR1 and CDR2: KGHSH, LQKENI. The chain's CDR3 is CASSPGGPKNIQYF. The CDR3 nucleotides read TGTGCCAGCTCACCGGGGGGGCCCAAAAACATTCAGTACTTC.

This rearrangement joins TRBV19 to TRBJ2-3; TRBD2 matches at 10 bases. The germline V gene has CDR1 LNHDA and CDR2 SQIVND (reference sequence). Trimming removed 5 bases from V and 6 bases from J; junction bases left unmatched: 5. The CDR3 spans 14 residues. The CDR3 reads CASSFGTSADTQYF. In DNA form, the CDR3 reads TGTGCCAGTAGTTTCGGGACTAGCGCGGATACGCAGTATTTT.

CDR3 protein: CASSIGQLSEQYF. The DNA for the CDR3 is TGTGCCAGTAGTATTGGACAACTTTCCGAGCAGTACTTC. J is TRBJ2-7 and V is TRBV19; tentatively, D is TRBD1 (5 bases). The CDR3 is made up of 13 amino acids. The ends were cut back, 3 bases at V and 6 bases at J, with 12 bases in the middle. CDR1 is LNHDA, CDR2 SQIVND, per germline (reference sequence).

The chain combines TRBV19 with TRBJ2-6; 9 positions match TRBD1. Germline-derived CDR1 and CDR2 are LNHDA and SQIVND (reference sequence). The CDR3 extends over 17 amino acids. J gave up 1 base and V 5 bases, and 6 bases lay outside the gene matches. CDR3 in DNA: TGTGCCAGTAGTCTAGGGACAGGGAAGTCTGGGGCCAACGTCCTGACTTTC. This translates into CASSLGTGKSGANVLTF.

V gene TRBV7-9 combines with J gene TRBJ2-5; no firm D call. CDR1 SEHNR and CDR2 FQNEAQ come from the germline V gene (reference sequence). The CDR3 runs 11 residues. Trimming pared 5 bases from V and 8 bases from J, leaving 9 bases between. CDR3 DNA sequence: TGTGCCAGCAGCCCGGTGGAAACCCAGTACTTC. Protein: CASSPVETQYF.

V usage is TRBV27 and J usage is TRBJ2-5; D ambiguous. The germline V and J ends were trimmed by 6 bases and 2 bases, with 16 bases remaining between them. CDR1 and CDR2 from the germline V gene are MNHEY and SMNVEV (reference sequence). This CDR3 is built from 15 residues. The chain's CDR3 is CASRARDTQQETQYF. The CDR3 coding sequence is TGTGCCAGCAGAGCCAGAGATACACAACAAGAGACCCAGTACTTC.

V gene TRBV23-1 combines with J gene TRBJ1-1; TRBD1 matches at 7 bases. TRBV23-1 is an ORF for which the function is uncertain. V shed 3 bases and J 10 bases; nucleotides not matched to a gene: 11. CDR3 length equals 14 residues. CDR3 sequence: CASSHSDRPQRAFF. Written as DNA, the CDR3 is TGCGCCAGCAGTCACTCGGACAGGCCGCAGAGAGCTTTCTTT.